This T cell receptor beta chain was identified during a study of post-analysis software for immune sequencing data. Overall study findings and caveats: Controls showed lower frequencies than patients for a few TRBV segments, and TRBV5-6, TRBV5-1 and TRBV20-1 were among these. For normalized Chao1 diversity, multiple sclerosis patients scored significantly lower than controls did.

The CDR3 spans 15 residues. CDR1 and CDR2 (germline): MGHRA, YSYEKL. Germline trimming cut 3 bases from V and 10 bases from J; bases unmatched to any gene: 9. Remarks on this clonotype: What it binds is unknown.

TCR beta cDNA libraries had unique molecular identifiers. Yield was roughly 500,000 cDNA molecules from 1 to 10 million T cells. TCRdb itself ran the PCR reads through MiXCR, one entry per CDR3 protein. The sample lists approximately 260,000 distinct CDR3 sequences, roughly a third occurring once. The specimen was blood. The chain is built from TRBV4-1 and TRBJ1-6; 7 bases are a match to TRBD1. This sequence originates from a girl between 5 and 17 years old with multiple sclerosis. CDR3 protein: CASSHRDSSRSPLHF. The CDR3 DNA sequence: TGCGCCAGCAGCCACAGGGACAGTTCTCGGTCACCCCTCCACTTT.